The source of this TCR beta chain is a study of T cell responses to AZD1222 COVID-19 vaccine. Whole-study results and caveats: All repertoire sampling was performed exclusively after the peak T cell response. At baseline, seropositivity was found in only 5 to 7 AZD1222 recipients. The study found vaccine-associated CD4 TCRs spanning spike, dominant at 160-218 and 743-854.

TCRdb's table, derived via immunoSEQ multiplex PCR, lists solely in-frame clones and lacks some. The sample consists of about 140,000 clones, more than 85% of them appearing once. Comments on this clone: The antigen is not known.

The germline CDR1 and CDR2 sequences are SEHNR and FQNEAQ (reference sequence). CDR3 length: 14 residues. The V gene lost 5 bases and the J gene lost 1 base, with 11 bases spanning the gap. The origin of this receptor is an adult in good health. The chain employs TRBV7-9 and TRBJ1-1, with no clear D. Sequencing used peripheral blood, obtained on day 0 of MenACWY control vaccination. In DNA form, the CDR3 reads TGTGCCAGCAGCCAGCTAACAGCGAACACTGAAGCTTTCTTT. Translated, it gives CASSQLTANTEAFF. Looking up the rest from reference TRBV7-9 and TRBJ1-1 gives the full variable domain: DTGVSQNPRHKITKRGQNVTFRCDPISEHNRLYWYRQTLGQGPEFLTYFQNEAQLEKSRLLSDRFSAERPKGSFSTLEIQRTEQGDSAMYLCASSQLTANTEAFFGQGTRLTVV.